The source of this TCR beta chain is a study of shared clonotypes between healthy human individuals. Germline lookup yields CDR1 MNHNS and CDR2 SASEGT. V was trimmed by 0 bases and J by 4 bases, leaving 10 bases between them. There are 15 residues in the CDR3. Researchers partitioned CD4+ cells into CD45RA+ naive and CD45RA-negative memory subsets. TCRdb's table, derived via immunoSEQ multiplex PCR, lists solely in-frame clones and lacks some. The sample consists of 1.4 million to 1.5 million clones, about 96% of them appearing once. This TCR came from a man in his thirties or forties in good health. V is TRBV6-1 and J is TRBJ2-1, with D unresolved. The sequencing input was naive CD4+ T cells sorted from blood. Specified subset: CD45RA+ positively selected. Here the CDR3 DNA reads TGTGCCAGCAGTGAAGCATTGGGGAATTACAATGAGCAGTTCTTC. Translation gives CASSEALGNYNEQFF.